This paragraph covers one T cell receptor beta chain sequence. At the DNA level, this CDR3 is encoded by other sequences in the same sample as well. Between the trimmed V and J ends, which lost 3 bases and 3 bases, there was a span of 3 bases. The CDR3 consists of 11 residues. Germline V CDR1 and CDR2: SQVTM, ANQGSEA. These data belong to a study of blood T cell repertoires in COVID-19. Study-wide background: The United States, Italy and Spain supplied acute and convalescent COVID-19 samples. PBMCs, B-cell-depleted T cells, or T cells provided the cDNA or gDNA that made up the material.

Authors' analysis steps: Estimates of nucleated cell counts were drawn from the amplification of reference gene primers. The protocol was immunoSEQ multiplex PCR, while the TCRdb copy is restricted to in-frame clones and leaves out a portion. V and J calls and clone size follow that table, whereas D and trimming were derived from the DNA. The sample yields approximately 140,000 clones, around 89% seen once. The sample taken for sequencing was peripheral blood. The rearrangement links TRBV29-1 to TRBJ1-3; D remains ambiguous. The clonotype originates from a man over 45 with active or convalescent COVID-19. CDR3 loop: CSVDRGNTIYF. CDR3 bases: TGCAGCGTTGATCGTGGAAACACCATATATTTT.